This TCR beta chain was profiled in a study of tumor and adjacent non-tumor tissue in lung cancer. Study-wide background: There were some 11 adenocarcinoma, a couple of squamous cell carcinoma and 1 small cell lung cancer cases. Stage I to III disease affected about nine men and several women aged roughly 31 to 80. Regarding the study as a whole: Top 100 clones took a larger repertoire share in normal lung.

Remarks on this clonotype: Its specificity is not known.

The library came from three nested PCR rounds adapted from ARM-PCR protocols. TCRdb re-derived calls from the multiplex PCR reads in MiXCR, one entry per CDR3 protein. The sample holds 100,000 or so distinct CDR3 sequences; 65% are singletons and the top ten take about 19%. This CDR3 contains 16 residues. The V gene lost 5 bases and the J gene lost 4 bases, with 18 bases spanning the gap. Germline assignment: CDR1 MNHEY and CDR2 SVGEGT. RNA was extracted from bulk tissue without any cell sorting. The normal lung tissue was taken more than 3 cm from the tumor edge. Sequencing input: distant non-tumor lung tissue. This sequence was found in a man in his thirties or forties with non-small cell lung cancer. The chain recombines TRBV6-2 or TRBV6-3 with TRBJ2-1, with D tentatively TRBD2 (5 bases). The CDR3 region has the DNA TGTGCCAGCAGTACTTTACCGGGGAGCTCTTACAATGAGCAGTTCTTC. It codes for CASSTLPGSSYNEQFF.